This T cell receptor (beta chain) was identified in a study of cytotoxic CD8 clonotypes in ibrutinib-treated CLL. Study-level information: The samples contained 260,000 or so productive templates on average. They also contained an average of roughly 90,000 productive rearrangements.

Study-wide results and limits: While tracking circulating CD8+ T-cell counts, baseline clonality exceeded that of age-matched healthy donors.

Comment on this clone: Its antigen is as yet unknown.

Targeted sequencing depth ranged from 1 in 200,000 to 1 in 1 million T cells. Produced via immunoSEQ multiplex PCR; TCRdb's table is partial and in-frame only. The data show about 72,000 clones, around 68% seen once. The ends were cut back, 2 bases at V and 2 bases at J, with 12 bases in the middle. The CDR3 runs to 16 residues. Germline lookup yields CDR1 SGHTA and CDR2 FQGNSA. The sequenced sample was PBMCs, obtained after 12 months of ibrutinib treatment. The V and J genes are TRBV7-2 and TRBJ2-2; TRBD1 is a possible D gene (5 bases). The clonotype originates from a human donor with chronic lymphocytic leukemia. The CDR3 bases are TGTGCCAGCAGCTTAATGGGGCCCCAAAACACCGGGGAGCTGTTTTTT. This gives the protein CASSLMGPQNTGELFF. Complete variable domain (other parts from reference TRBV7-2 and TRBJ2-2): GAGVSQSPSNKVTEKGKDVELRCDPISGHTALYWYRQSLGQGLEFLIYFQGNSAPDKSGLPSDRFSAERTGGSVSTLTIQRTQQEDSAVYLCASSLMGPQNTGELFFGEGSRLTVL.